Each of the 9 T cell receptor beta chains below was sequenced from the same sample in a study of T cells after yellow fever vaccination. TCRdb processed the 5' RACE reads anew with MiXCR; each CDR3 protein has one entry. The table has roughly 520,000 distinct CDR3 sequences, about a fifth seen once; the top ten hold less than 20%. The specimen was PBMCs, collected 20 to 25 days after the first yellow fever vaccination. These receptors came from a man aged 18-30 years who received the YFV17D yellow fever vaccine.

The chain is built from TRBV30 and TRBJ1-4; TRBD1 agrees at 8 bases. V gave up 1 base and J gave up 7 bases; unmatched junction bases: 8. Germline V gene data show CDR1 as GTSNPN and CDR2 as SVGIG (reference sequence). The CDR3 length is 15 residues. For the CDR3, the DNA is TGTGCCTGGAGTGCGCCTGGACAGGGAGTTGAAAAACTGTTTTTT. This translates into CAWSAPGQGVEKLFF.

This clonotype was counted only a few times. V gene TRBV5-1 combines with J gene TRBJ2-5; no reliable D call. The CDR3 has 14 residues. Per germline, CDR1 SGHRS and CDR2 YFSETQ. V lost 2 bases to trimming and J lost 1 base, with 9 bases between them. Here the CDR3 reads CASSFTAGQETQYF. The CDR3 DNA reads TGCGCCAGCAGCTTTACCGCAGGCCAAGAGACCCAGTACTTC.

There are many counts of this clonotype. The J gene is TRBJ2-5, the V gene TRBV5-5; 7 bases agree with TRBD2. The CDR3 has 14 amino acids. CDR1 SGHKS and CDR2 YYEKEE come from the germline V gene (reference sequence). J lost 3 bases, V lost 4 bases, and 6 bases had no gene match. This CDR3 is CASSPGGIEETQYF. CDR3 bases: TGTGCCAGCAGCCCGGGGGGAATAGAAGAGACCCAGTACTTC.

The chain employs TRBV15 and TRBJ2-1; D is undetermined. The ends were cut back, 7 bases at V and 0 bases at J, with 19 bases in the middle. The CDR3 is 17 residues long. CDR1 and CDR2 from the germline V gene are LNHNV and YYDKDF (reference sequence). The DNA of the CDR3 is TGTGCCACCATGACGACGGATTCTTATAACTCCTACAATGAGCAGTTCTTC. Its protein product is CATMTTDSYNSYNEQFF. The whole variable domain, remainder taken from reference TRBV15 and TRBJ2-1, is DAMVIQNPRYQVTQFGKPVTLSCSQTLNHNVMYWYQQKSSQAPKLLFHYYDKDFNNEADTPDNFQSRRPNTSFCFLDIRSPGLGDTAMYLCATMTTDSYNSYNEQFFGPGTRLTVL.

The CDR3 here is CASSKRGGYNEQFF. CDR3 bases: TGTGCCAGCAGTAAGCGGGGTGGCTACAATGAGCAGTTCTTC. The chain links TRBV11-3 to TRBJ2-1; 7 nucleotides agree with TRBD2. J gave up 3 bases and V 6 bases, and 5 bases lay outside the gene matches. The length of the CDR3 is 14 residues. Germline CDR1 and CDR2: SGHNT and YENEEA.

This clonotype occurred a few times. The chain employs TRBV5-1 and TRBJ2-5, with 10 bases identical to TRBD2. CDR1 is SGHRS, CDR2 YFSETQ, per germline. The trim removed 1 base at V and 5 bases at J, leaving 14 bases unmatched. This CDR3 region has 18 residues. CDR3 in DNA: TGCGCCAGCAGCTTGCAAACGGGACTAGCGAGCCGGGGGGAGACCCAGTACTTC. Protein product: CASSLQTGLASRGETQYF.

The chain recombines TRBV18 with TRBJ1-1, with D maybe TRBD1 (5 bases). V shed 6 bases and J shed 4 bases, with 21 bases lying between them. This CDR3 has 16 residues. The germline V gene encodes CDR1 KGHSH and CDR2 LQKENI. The CDR3 region is CASSLNVGREGTEAFF. The CDR3 coding sequence is TGTGCCAGCTCCCTAAACGTTGGCAGGGAGGGCACTGAAGCTTTCTTT. Full variable domain (rest looked up from reference TRBV18 and TRBJ1-1): NAGVMQNPRHLVRRRGQEARLRCSPMKGHSHVYWYRQLPEEGLKFMVYLQKENIIDESGMPKERFSAEFPKEGPSILRIQQVVRGDSAAYFCASSLNVGREGTEAFFGQGTRLTVV.

The J gene is TRBJ2-1, the V gene TRBV20-1; 11 positions match TRBD2. The germline CDR1 and CDR2 sequences are DFQATT and SNEGSKA (reference sequence). The length of the CDR3 is 18 residues. V gave up 4 bases and J gave up 4 bases; unmatched junction bases: 15. The CDR3 DNA reads TGCAGTGCTATTAATAGCGGGGGGGCCTCTGTAAAATACAATGAGCAGTTCTTC. Amino acid sequence: CSAINSGGASVKYNEQFF.

The table lists this clonotype with a few counts. This sequence joins TRBV7-2 and TRBJ1-2, with 9 bases aligning to TRBD1. The CDR3 has 14 residues. Losses at the gene ends were 5 bases for V and 7 bases for J; bases not matched to a gene: 8. CDR1 and CDR2 from the germline V gene are SGHTA and FQGNSA. The CDR3, as DNA: TGTGCCAGCAGCCGGGAGGGGACAGGGTCTGGCTACACCTTC. Residues: CASSREGTGSGYTF.